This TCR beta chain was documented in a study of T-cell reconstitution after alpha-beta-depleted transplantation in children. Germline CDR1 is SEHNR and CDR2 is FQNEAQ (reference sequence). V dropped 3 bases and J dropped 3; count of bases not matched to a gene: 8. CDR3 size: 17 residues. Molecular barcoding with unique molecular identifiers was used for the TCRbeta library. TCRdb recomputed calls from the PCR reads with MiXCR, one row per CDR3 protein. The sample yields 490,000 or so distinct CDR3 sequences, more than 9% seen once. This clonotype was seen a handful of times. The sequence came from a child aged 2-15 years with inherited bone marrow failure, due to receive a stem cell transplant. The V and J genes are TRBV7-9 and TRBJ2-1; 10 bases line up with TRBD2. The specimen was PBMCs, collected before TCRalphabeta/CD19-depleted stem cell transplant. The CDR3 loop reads CASSFRLGTSVYNEQFF. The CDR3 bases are TGTGCCAGCAGCTTCCGCTTAGGGACTAGCGTCTACAATGAGCAGTTCTTC. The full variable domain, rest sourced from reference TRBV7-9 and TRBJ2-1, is DTGVSQNPRHKITKRGQNVTFRCDPISEHNRLYWYRQTLGQGPEFLTYFQNEAQLEKSRLLSDRFSAERPKGSFSTLEIQRTEQGDSAMYLCASSFRLGTSVYNEQFFGPGTRLTVL.